This T cell receptor beta chain was recovered during a study of regulatory T cells in long-lasting Graves disease. Overall study results and limits: Persistent disease was associated with favored TRBV28 usage and with favored use of TRBJ1-2 and TRBJ2-5.

Documented time point: newly diagnosed GD, antithyroid drugs for less than 3 months. Generation of the TCR library employed RNA extracted from PBMCs. An endocrinology department in Xi'an, China, supplied the patients. The V end was cut by 2 bases, the J end by 2 bases, with 15 bases between. The CDR3 has 16 residues. CDR1 is MNHEY and CDR2 is SMNVEV in the germline V gene (reference sequence). Arm-PCR of CDR3 regions with iRepertoire HTBI primers generated TCR beta libraries. TCRdb re-derived calls from the multiplex PCR reads in MiXCR, one entry per CDR3 protein. The sample contains about 220,000 distinct CDR3 sequences, less than 20% of which appear only once. Concerning this clonotype: Its matching antigen is unknown.

The sample also formed part of further work on T cells in Graves' hyperthyroidism and ophthalmopathy. That paper states: Stable Graves' hyperthyroidism denoted no ophthalmopathy progression over 18 months.

This sample comprised peripheral blood mononuclear cells (PBMCs), obtained at new diagnosis, from a patient treated with antithyroid drugs. The gene calls are TRBV27 and TRBJ2-5; the D gene is possibly TRBD2 (7 bases). The sequence came from a woman aged 25 to 39 with Graves disease. The CDR3 bases are TGTGCCAGCAGTTTAGGGGGGGCCGTTACTCAAGAGACCCAGTACTTC. This gives the protein CASSLGGAVTQETQYF.